This T cell receptor beta chain was captured in a study of CD8 T cells in ankylosing spondylitis (TCRdb year 2017). Notes on the research overall: T cell receptor beta repertoires were profiled in healthy donors and ankylosing spondylitis patients so that disease-linked TCR variants could be found. In total, the full study cohort was made up of 110 or so healthy donors and approximately 24 ankylosing spondylitis patients. Peripheral blood was sampled, and synovial fluid was additionally collected from ankylosing spondylitis patients. The paper's findings and limits, for the study overall: The disease-linked clones showed a CD8+ phenotype and occurred at relatively low frequencies in peripheral blood. According to the report, matched synovial fluid samples from ankylosing spondylitis patients were significantly enriched for the disease-linked clones. Some motif variants were previously reported in synovial fluid and blood of reactive arthritis patients, suggesting common disease-initiation mechanisms. A TCR beta motif made up of several highly homologous amino acid variants appeared to be characteristic of blood from ankylosing spondylitis patients.

This clonotype was seen repeatedly, ten times or more. Its antigen remains undetermined. The input lacks base qualities; no much larger clone sits a single base away. Data came from an Illumina HiSeq 2500. Quantitative 5'-RACE with molecular barcodes was the method used to prepare the TCR beta libraries. Per the authors' processing: A new computational method based on a probabilistic model of VDJ rearrangement was used to identify disease-linked TCR variants. TCRdb's own reprocessing of the public reads used fastp at Q25 and MiXCR and kept productive beta chains. One record per CDR3 amino acid sequence lists the most common genes and DNA. The V and J calls reflect TCRdb's pipeline rather than the authors' work. This sample comprises about 500,000 distinct CDR3 sequences, roughly 5% of them detected only once. The top ten clones comprise 3% to 4% of the sample. The clonotype was recovered from a male donor with ankylosing spondylitis. The sequenced material came from blood, either unsorted or a sorted T cell fraction (not recorded which).

The DNA sequence is given as TGTGCCAGCAGTTTAGCAATAGGGACCTCCTACAATGAGCAGTTCTTC. Its protein product is CASSLAIGTSYNEQFF. This sequence uses TRBV12-3 or TRBV12-4 and TRBJ2-1; the D assignment is uncertain and may be TRBD1 or TRBD2, with 5 bases supporting each. The CDR3, cysteine through phenylalanine, is 16 amino acids long. Only CDR3 DNA is held: 48 bases, read in frame from base 1. V drops 0 bases and J drops 0 bases, leaving 9 bases in between.